A selection of T cell receptor beta chains follows, all from one sample in a study of T cell responses to AZD1222 COVID-19 vaccine. Clones were sequenced by immunoSEQ multiplex PCR, and TCRdb holds only the in-frame ones, with some missing. Of 130,000 to 150,000 clones listed, around 90% were seen once; the top ten hold approximately 1.5%. This specimen consisted of peripheral blood, obtained on day 0 of AZD1222 vaccination. These receptors originate from an adult in good health. Each CDR3 is given with its conserved first and last residue. D genes are given only for firm matches. Size is stated for part of the rows, as once, few or many counts, or as a class when the clone is expanded.

TRBJ1-2,NA,TRBD1,TRBV25-1,TGTGCCAGCAGCGGACAGGGCTATGGCTACACCTTC,CASSGQGYGYTF
TRBJ1-5,NA,NA,TRBV23-1,TGCGCCAGCAGGCGGACTGGGAGCAATCAGCCCCAGCATTTT,CASRRTGSNQPQHF
TRBJ2-2,NA,NA,TRBV5-4,TGTGCCAGCAGCTTAGGGCGACAGAACACCGGGGAGCTGTTTTTT,CASSLGRQNTGELFF
TRBJ2-2,NA,NA,TRBV12-3/TRBV12-4,TGTGCCACCAGCCAGGTGGGAACCGGGGAGCTGTTTTTT,CATSQVGTGELFF
TRBJ2-2,NA,NA,TRBV5-1,TGCGCCAGCAGCGCCAGTGGTACCACCGGGGAGCTGTTTTTT,CASSASGTTGELFF
TRBJ1-6,NA,NA,TRBV27,TGTGCCAGCAGCCTCAGGGATTCACCCCTCCACTTT,CASSLRDSPLHF
TRBJ1-2,NA,TRBD1,TRBV29-1,TGCAGCGTTGGGCCCCCGGGGACAGGGGGCTATGGCTACACCTTC,CSVGPPGTGGYGYTF
TRBJ1-5,few,NA,TRBV15,TGTGCCACCAGCAGAGATTTGAGGGGGGCGGCACAGCCCCAGCATTTT,CATSRDLRGAAQPQHF
TRBJ2-5,NA,TRBD1,TRBV5-1,TGCGCCAGCAGCGGCGGTTCTCACAGGGGCGAGACCCAGTACTTC,CASSGGSHRGETQYF
TRBJ2-7,NA,TRBD2,TRBV7-2,TGTGCCAGCAGCTCGGGTCTAGGGACTAGCGGGAGTCGGCCGTACGAGCAGTACTTC,CASSSGLGTSGSRPYEQYF
TRBJ2-3,NA,NA,TRBV29-1,TGCAGCGTTGGAGGGGGGGCGCATGGGGCAAGGTCGACAGATACGCAGTATTTT,CSVGGGAHGARSTDTQYF
TRBJ2-7,once,TRBD2,TRBV5-4,TGTGCCAGCTCCCCGGGACTAGTTTATTACGAGCAGTACTTC,CASSPGLVYYEQYF
TRBJ1-6,NA,NA,TRBV30,TGTGCCTGGAGTCAGCTGACGGGCAGGGATTCACCCCTCCACTTT,CAWSQLTGRDSPLHF
TRBJ1-2,NA,NA,TRBV19,TGTGCCAGTAGTGTGCACCCCAAATGGGGCTATGGCTACACCTTC,CASSVHPKWGYGYTF
TRBJ2-3,NA,NA,TRBV27,TGTGCCAGCAGAGGCGGGGCATCCACAGGGACGCAGTATTTT,CASRGGASTGTQYF
TRBJ2-3,NA,NA,TRBV9,TGTGCCAGCAGCGTAGGAATGAGCACAGATACGCAGTATTTT,CASSVGMSTDTQYF
TRBJ1-1,NA,NA,TRBV18,TGTGCCAGCTCACCACCCACCAGGGGCAGACCGAACACTGAAGCTTTCTTT,CASSPPTRGRPNTEAFF
TRBJ2-2,NA,TRBD1,TRBV7-6,TGTGCCAGCAGCGCAATCAGGGGGCCCGGGACCGGGGAGCTGTTTTTT,CASSAIRGPGTGELFF
TRBJ1-1,once,NA,TRBV6-5,TGTGCCAGCAGTTACTCCGGCCTGGGCACTGAAGCTTTCTTT,CASSYSGLGTEAFF
TRBJ1-3,NA,NA,TRBV15,TGTGCCACCAGCCGCGGGACACTCATCTCTGGAAACACCATATATTTT,CATSRGTLISGNTIYF
TRBJ1-3,once,NA,TRBV11-1,TGTGCCAGCAGCTACAGCTCTGGAAACACCATATATTTT,CASSYSSGNTIYF
TRBJ2-7,NA,NA,TRBV19,TGTGCCAGTAGTCTCCGAACCGGGACCGGGTACGAGCAGTACTTC,CASSLRTGTGYEQYF
TRBJ1-6,once,NA,TRBV2,TGTGCCAGCAGTCCCGTAGGGGTTTATAATTCACCCCTCCACTTT,CASSPVGVYNSPLHF
TRBJ1-5,NA,NA,TRBV30,TGTGCCTGTCAAGAGGAGGGGTCCCCTGGGCAGCCCCAGCATTTT,CACQEEGSPGQPQHF
TRBJ2-1,NA,NA,TRBV5-4,TGTGCCAGCAGCTTGCGGGAAGATAGCAATGAGCAGTTCTTC,CASSLREDSNEQFF
TRBJ2-7,NA,NA,TRBV3-1/TRBV3-2,TGTGCCAGCAGCCAAGGGCCCTTAGTGGAGCAGTACTTC,CASSQGPLVEQYF
TRBJ2-2,NA,NA,TRBV27,TGTGCCAGCAGTTCCCGCAAACCCCTCTTGAGAACCGGGGAGCTGTTTTTT,CASSSRKPLLRTGELFF
TRBJ2-3,NA,TRBD2,TRBV7-3,TGTGCCAGCAGCTCCGGACTAGCGGCCGATACGCAGTATTTT,CASSSGLAADTQYF
TRBJ1-4,NA,TRBD1,TRBV5-1,TGCGCCAGCAGCCAGGACAGGGGGAATGAAAAACTGTTTTTT,CASSQDRGNEKLFF
TRBJ2-7,NA,NA,TRBV28,TGTGCCAGCAGTTACGGACCTCCTGGTTCCTACGAGCAGTACTTC,CASSYGPPGSYEQYF
TRBJ2-7,once,NA,TRBV5-6,TGTGCCAGCAGCTTGGCAGCGGGTTACGAGCAGTACTTC,CASSLAAGYEQYF
TRBJ1-2,once,NA,TRBV5-1,TGCGCCAGCAGCTTAGGGGATAGAGCTAACTATGGCTACACCTTC,CASSLGDRANYGYTF
TRBJ2-7,NA,NA,TRBV3-1/TRBV3-2,TGTGCCAGCAGCCAAGACAGAGCCTACGAGCAGTACTTC,CASSQDRAYEQYF
TRBJ1-2,NA,NA,TRBV7-8,TGTGCCAGCAGCTTAGCGAGCAGGAGGGGCTATGGCTACACCTTC,CASSLASRRGYGYTF
TRBJ2-7,NA,TRBD2,TRBV7-2,TGTGCCAGCAGCTCATGGACTAGCGGGGGCGAGCAGTACTTC,CASSSWTSGGEQYF
TRBJ1-3,few,NA,TRBV4-1,TGCGCCAGCGGTCTCCGGGGGATCTCTGGAAACACCATATATTTT,CASGLRGISGNTIYF
TRBJ2-7,NA,TRBD2,TRBV18,TGTGCCAGCTCCCCACGGGGGGTCTACGAGCAGTACTTC,CASSPRGVYEQYF
TRBJ1-4,NA,NA,TRBV7-9,TGTGCCAGCAGCCCTCGGGGTGCCTTTAATGAAAAACTGTTTTTT,CASSPRGAFNEKLFF
TRBJ1-2,NA,NA,TRBV19,TGTGCCAGTAGCCGAACCCCCGAAACAGCTAACTATGGCTACACCTTC,CASSRTPETANYGYTF
TRBJ2-7,NA,TRBD1,TRBV5-1,TGCGCCAGCAGCTTCTACAGGGGCCCCACCTACGAGCAGTACTTC,CASSFYRGPTYEQYF
TRBJ2-1,NA,TRBD2,TRBV7-3,TGTGCCAGCAGCTTAGGAGCTAGCGGGAGGGCCCCATACAATGAGCAGTTCTTC,CASSLGASGRAPYNEQFF
TRBJ2-1,few,TRBD2,TRBV6-5,TGTGCCACCCGGACTAGCGGGAGCGATGAGCAGTTCTTC,CATRTSGSDEQFF
TRBJ1-2,NA,TRBD1,TRBV19,TGTGCCAGTAGTGTACAGGGGGTTGGTGGCTACACCTTC,CASSVQGVGGYTF
TRBJ1-1,NA,NA,TRBV7-9,TGTGCCAGCGGGAGGACATACATGAACACTGAAGCTTTCTTT,CASGRTYMNTEAFF
TRBJ2-3,NA,NA,TRBV20-1,TGCAGTGCTATTGAGGGAGGATCTAGCACAGATACGCAGTATTTT,CSAIEGGSSTDTQYF
TRBJ2-3,once,NA,TRBV19,TGTGCCAGTAGTATCGGGGATACGCAGTATTTT,CASSIGDTQYF
TRBJ1-4,NA,NA,TRBV2,TGTGCCAGCAGCGACACGGGGGTTGGAAAACTGTTTTTT,CASSDTGVGKLFF
TRBJ1-2,NA,TRBD1,TRBV6-2/TRBV6-3,TGTGCCAGCAGCAGACCATCCGGGACAGGGTCCGGCTACACCTTC,CASSRPSGTGSGYTF
TRBJ1-5,NA,NA,TRBV27,TGTGCCAGCAGTTTAGCTCTCGGTTTTGATCAGCCCCAGCATTTT,CASSLALGFDQPQHF
TRBJ2-1,few,TRBD2,TRBV27,TGTGCCAGCAGTTTATTAGCGGGAGACCTCAATGAGCAGTTCTTC,CASSLLAGDLNEQFF
TRBJ2-3,NA,NA,TRBV30,TGTGCCTGGAGTGTACTATCCCCTAGCACAGATACGCAGTATTTT,CAWSVLSPSTDTQYF
TRBJ1-2,NA,TRBD1,TRBV28,TGTGCCAGCAGTACCTCACCGGGACAGGGACCCTATGGCTACACCTTC,CASSTSPGQGPYGYTF
TRBJ1-5,NA,NA,TRBV19,TGTGCCAGTAGTATGGGTACCCTATATAGCAATCAGCCCCAGCATTTT,CASSMGTLYSNQPQHF
TRBJ1-3,NA,TRBD1,TRBV7-9,TGTGCCAGCACACGAGGGGACAGGGGGAACACCATATATTTT,CASTRGDRGNTIYF
TRBJ2-7,NA,TRBD2,TRBV6-2/TRBV6-3,TGTGCCAGCAGCCAATGGACTAGCGGGAGCTCCTACGAGCAGTACTTC,CASSQWTSGSSYEQYF
TRBJ2-3,NA,NA,TRBV28,TGTGCCAGCAGTTTCCCCGAGACGGCTTTAATAAATACGCAGTATTTT,CASSFPETALINTQYF
TRBJ2-3,NA,NA,TRBV10-1,TGCGCCAGCAGTGCCCTTAGGGGAGTCACAGATACGCAGTATTTT,CASSALRGVTDTQYF
TRBJ2-5,NA,NA,TRBV5-6,TGTGCCAGCAGCCCCCGACGGAATCTACTTAAAGAGACCCAGTACTTC,CASSPRRNLLKETQYF
TRBJ1-3,NA,NA,TRBV6-1,TGTGCCAGCAGTGAAGCCCCCTCCTCTGGAAACACCATATATTTT,CASSEAPSSGNTIYF